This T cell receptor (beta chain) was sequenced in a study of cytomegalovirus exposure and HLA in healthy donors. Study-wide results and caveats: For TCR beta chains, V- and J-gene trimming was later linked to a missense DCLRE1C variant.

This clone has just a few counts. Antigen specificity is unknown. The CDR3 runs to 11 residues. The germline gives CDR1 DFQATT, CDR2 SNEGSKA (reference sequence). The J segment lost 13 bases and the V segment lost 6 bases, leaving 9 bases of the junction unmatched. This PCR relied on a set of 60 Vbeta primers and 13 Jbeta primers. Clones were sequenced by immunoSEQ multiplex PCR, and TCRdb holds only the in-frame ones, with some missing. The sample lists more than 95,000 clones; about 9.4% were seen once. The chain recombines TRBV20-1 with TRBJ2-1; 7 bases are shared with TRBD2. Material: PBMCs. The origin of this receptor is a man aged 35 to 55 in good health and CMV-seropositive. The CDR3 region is CSAGSGAVQFF. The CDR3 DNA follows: TGCAGTGCCGGGAGCGGGGCCGTACAGTTCTTC.